These T cell receptor beta chains were read from a single sample in a study of blood T cell repertoires in COVID-19. The repertoire was sequenced with immunoSEQ multiplex PCR; TCRdb's copy has only in-frame clones and lacks some. The repertoire includes some 130,000 clones, 55% to 75% of them detected once, and 1.5% to 2% sits in the top ten. The sequenced sample consisted of peripheral blood. The receptors here all came from a woman in her seventies with acute or convalescent COVID-19. CDR3s include the opening cysteine and the closing phenylalanine or tryptophan. The order of the fields is V gene, J gene, D gene, clone size, CDR3 DNA, CDR3 protein. The D gene is left open where the match is weak. A row's size may be missing; if present it is once, few, many or a size class.

V: TRBV15
J: TRBJ2-7
D: TRBD2
size: .
DNA: TGTGCCACCAGCAGAGGGGGGGGGAACTACGAGCAGTACTTC
CDR3: CATSRGGGNYEQYF

V: TRBV5-4
J: TRBJ2-5
D: TRBD1
size: .
DNA: TGTGCCAGCAGCACCGGGGACAGCCAAGAGACCCAGTACTTC
CDR3: CASSTGDSQETQYF

V: TRBV5-1
J: TRBJ2-5
D: .
size: .
DNA: TGCGCCAGCAGCCCTATTGGGGGGGCCAAAGGGGAGACCCAGTACTTC
CDR3: CASSPIGGAKGETQYF

V: TRBV3-1/TRBV3-2
J: TRBJ2-1
D: .
size: .
DNA: TGTGCCAGCAGCCAAGGCCGGGACTACAATGAGCAGTTCTTC
CDR3: CASSQGRDYNEQFF

V: TRBV7-9
J: TRBJ2-5
D: .
size: once
DNA: TGTGCCAGCAACCAAGGACAGGCGGGGTCAGAGACCCAGTACTTC
CDR3: CASNQGQAGSETQYF

V: TRBV5-6
J: TRBJ2-1
D: .
size: few
DNA: TGTGCCAGCAGCGGAGAGAGGTCCAGGGGAGGGAAGGAGCAGTTCTTC
CDR3: CASSGERSRGGKEQFF

V: TRBV11-3
J: TRBJ1-1
D: .
size: .
DNA: TGTGCCAGCAGCTTAGAGCGGGGGGCGGAAACTGAAGCTTTCTTT
CDR3: CASSLERGAETEAFF

V: TRBV5-6
J: TRBJ2-7
D: TRBD1
size: once
DNA: TGTGCCAGCAGCTCCAACACAGGGGGCGCGAAGGGCTACGAGCAGTACTTC
CDR3: CASSSNTGGAKGYEQYF

V: TRBV6-1
J: TRBJ2-3
D: TRBD2
size: .
DNA: TGTGCCAGCAGTGAACCACTAGCGGGAGGCACAGATACGCAGTATTTT
CDR3: CASSEPLAGGTDTQYF

V: TRBV10-3
J: TRBJ2-1
D: TRBD2
size: .
DNA: TGTGCCATCAGCTCCGGGACTAGCGGGGGCAATGAGCAGTTCTTC
CDR3: CAISSGTSGGNEQFF

V: TRBV10-3
J: TRBJ2-3
D: .
size: .
DNA: TGTGCCATCATGGGGGACAACACAGATACGCAGTATTTT
CDR3: CAIMGDNTDTQYF

V: TRBV19
J: TRBJ1-4
D: TRBD1
size: .
DNA: TGTGCCAGTAGTATTACGGGACAGGGGGATGAAAAACTGTTTTTT
CDR3: CASSITGQGDEKLFF

V: TRBV3-1/TRBV3-2
J: TRBJ1-4
D: .
size: .
DNA: TGTGCCAGCAGCCCTGCCAGTGAAAAACTGTTTTTT
CDR3: CASSPASEKLFF